This TCR beta chain was sequenced in a study of neurological immune-mediated disorders. Ten or more counts support this clonotype. Germline assignment: CDR1 SGHTA and CDR2 FQGNSA. CDR3 length: 14 residues. Unmatched junction bases numbered 4, after V lost 5 bases and J lost 5 bases. TCRdb processed the 5' RACE reads anew with MiXCR; each CDR3 protein has one entry. The sample consists of about 21,000 distinct CDR3 sequences, roughly 14% of them appearing once. Source material: PBMCs. The sequence came from a female donor with HTLV-1-associated myelopathy (HAM/TSP). The chain uses TRBV7-2 and TRBJ2-1, with 9 bases matching TRBD2. CDR3 region: CASSPAGGNNEQFF. The CDR3 nucleotides read TGTGCCAGCAGCCCAGCGGGGGGAAACAATGAGCAGTTCTTC. The whole variable domain, remainder taken from reference TRBV7-2 and TRBJ2-1, is GAGVSQSPSNKVTEKGKDVELRCDPISGHTALYWYRQSLGQGLEFLIYFQGNSAPDKSGLPSDRFSAERTGGSVSTLTIQRTQQEDSAVYLCASSPAGGNNEQFFGPGTRLTVL.